The 21 T cell receptor beta chains listed next were all sequenced from one sample in a study of cytomegalovirus exposure and HLA in healthy donors. PCR primers comprised 60 Vbeta and 13 Jbeta primers. Profiled with immunoSEQ multiplex PCR; TCRdb holds only in-frame clones, not every one. The table lists 150,000 to 200,000 clones, more than 65% of them singletons. The sample was PBMCs. These receptors were taken from a girl aged 10 to 17 in good health and CMV-seropositive.

The chain employs TRBV4-1 and TRBJ2-7; TRBD1 agrees at 7 bases. The CDR3 spans 13 residues. J gave up 4 bases and V 4 bases, and 4 bases lay outside the gene matches. The V gene's germline CDR1 is MGHRA and CDR2 YSYEKL. CDR3 DNA sequence: TGCGCCAGCAGCCTTTGGACAGGTTACGAGCAGTACTTC. Translation: CASSLWTGYEQYF.

The V and J genes are TRBV10-2 and TRBJ2-7; D possibly corresponds to TRBD1 (5 bases). V was cut by 5 bases and J by 3 bases, with 14 bases left in between. The CDR3 extends over 14 amino acids. Germline CDR1 is WSHSY and CDR2 is SAAADI. Here the CDR3 reads CASSSMQGYYEQYF. The CDR3 DNA reads as TGCGCCAGCAGTTCGATGCAGGGATACTACGAGCAGTACTTC.

The chain has TRBV5-4 and TRBJ2-1; 11 bases agree with TRBD2. The V gene's germline CDR1 is SGHNT and CDR2 YYREEE (reference sequence). The trim removed 4 bases at V and 0 bases at J, leaving 6 bases unmatched. The CDR3 sequence is 17 residues long. The CDR3 loop reads CASSPPGLAVSYNEQFF. The CDR3 nucleotides read TGTGCCAGCAGCCCCCCGGGACTAGCGGTCTCCTACAATGAGCAGTTCTTC.

In this sample, this clone turned up a few times. The rearrangement links TRBV6-4 to TRBJ2-1, with D tentatively TRBD1 (6 bases). V lost 4 bases, J lost 3 bases, and 10 bases lay in between. The length of the CDR3 is 14 residues. Germline values: CDR1 MRHNA, CDR2 SNTAGT. In DNA form, the CDR3 reads TGTGCCAGCAGTGCTGAAGGGGGCTACAATGAGCAGTTCTTC. It is translated as CASSAEGGYNEQFF.

J is TRBJ1-6 and V is TRBV6-6; 7 bases fit TRBD1. Trimming took 6 bases from V and 7 from J; bases not matched to a gene: 6. Germline V gene sequence: CDR1 MNHNY, CDR2 SVGAGI (reference sequence). The CDR3 has 14 residues. The CDR3 DNA reads as TGTGCCAGCAGGGGACAGTCGGTCAATTCACCCCTCCACTTT. Encoded protein: CASRGQSVNSPLHF.

This chain joins TRBV19 and TRBJ2-3, with 7 bases fitting TRBD2. Looked up from germline, CDR1 is LNHDA and CDR2 is SQIVND (reference sequence). The trim removed 6 bases at V and 3 bases at J, leaving 3 bases unmatched. The CDR3 length is 13 residues. The CDR3, as DNA: TGTGCCAGTAGGAACGGGGGGACAGATACGCAGTATTTT. It specifies CASRNGGTDTQYF.

The J gene is TRBJ2-6, the V gene TRBV5-8; 8 bases align to TRBD1. Per the germline V gene, CDR1 is SGHTS and CDR2 is YDEGEE. The ends lost 4 bases at V and 0 bases at J; junction bases unmatched: 9. The CDR3 is 18 amino acids. The CDR3 reads CASSGIWTGISGANVLTF. The CDR3 nucleotides are TGTGCCAGCAGCGGCATATGGACAGGGATCTCTGGGGCCAACGTCCTGACTTTC.

The CDR3 spells CASSLSGTGSYEQYF. The CDR3, as DNA: TGTGCCAGCAGTCTAAGCGGGACAGGGTCCTACGAGCAGTACTTC. V gene TRBV27 combines with J gene TRBJ2-7; 9 bases map to TRBD1. CDR1 MNHEY and CDR2 SMNVEV come from the germline V gene (reference sequence). J lost 1 base, V lost 5 bases, and 6 bases had no gene match. This CDR3 spans 15 amino acids.

The chain recombines TRBV7-8 with TRBJ1-4; no firm D call. Between the trimmed V and J ends, which lost 3 bases and 6 bases, there was a span of 26 bases. The CDR3 loop spans 19 amino acids. The germline V gene has CDR1 SGHVS and CDR2 FQNEAQ. The CDR3 spells CASSFWRVPLEVYDEKLFF. The CDR3 coding sequence is TGTGCCAGCAGCTTCTGGAGGGTACCCCTAGAGGTATACGATGAAAAACTGTTTTTT.

This clone has only a few counts. The V and J genes are TRBV2 and TRBJ2-5, with 8 bases aligning to TRBD2. J was trimmed by 4 bases and V by 5 bases; bases with no gene match: 9. This CDR3 has 15 residues. The germline CDR1 and CDR2 sequences are SNHLY and FYNNEI. The CDR3 sequence is CASSSLTSEAETQYF. CDR3 DNA sequence: TGTGCCAGCAGTTCTCTGACTAGCGAGGCAGAGACCCAGTACTTC.

The rearrangement links TRBV27 to TRBJ2-7, with D possibly TRBD2 on 7 matching bases. Germline V gene data show CDR1 as MNHEY and CDR2 as SMNVEV (reference sequence). The ends were cut back, 6 bases at V and 3 bases at J, with 15 bases in the middle. This CDR3 is built from 14 residues. CDR3 in amino acids: CASRRGGVNYEQYF. In nucleotides, the CDR3 is TGTGCCAGCAGGAGGGGGGGCGTAAACTACGAGCAGTACTTC.

This chain connects TRBV7-2 to TRBJ2-7, with 7 bases that match TRBD1. This CDR3 comprises 15 residues. CDR1 SGHTA and CDR2 FQGNSA come from the germline V gene. The V segment lost 5 bases and the J segment 3 bases; nucleotides outside the gene matches: 10. The CDR3 protein is CASSPDLRDSYEQYF. CDR3 DNA sequence: TGTGCCAGCAGCCCCGATCTTCGGGACAGCTACGAGCAGTACTTC.

The chain joins TRBV7-9 to TRBJ1-2; D ambiguous. The germline V gene encodes CDR1 SEHNR and CDR2 FQNEAQ (reference sequence). V lost 3 bases and J 3 bases, leaving 8 bases between the germline ends. This CDR3 is built from 13 residues. This CDR3 is CASSLGDYYGYTF. The CDR3 DNA reads as TGTGCCAGCAGCTTGGGAGACTACTATGGCTACACCTTC. The complete variable domain, with remaining parts taken from reference TRBV7-9 and TRBJ1-2, reads DTGVSQNPRHKITKRGQNVTFRCDPISEHNRLYWYRQTLGQGPEFLTYFQNEAQLEKSRLLSDRFSAERPKGSFSTLEIQRTEQGDSAMYLCASSLGDYYGYTFGSGTRLTVV.

The V and J genes are TRBV7-9 and TRBJ2-3, with TRBD2 matching 9 bases. CDR1 SEHNR and CDR2 FQNEAQ come from the germline V gene (reference sequence). V dropped 1 base and J dropped 1; count of bases not matched to a gene: 0. The CDR3 spans 15 residues. This chain's CDR3 is CASSLVAGGTDTQYF. Here the CDR3 DNA reads TGTGCCAGCAGCTTAGTAGCGGGGGGCACAGATACGCAGTATTTT. Full variable domain (rest looked up from reference TRBV7-9 and TRBJ2-3): DTGVSQNPRHKITKRGQNVTFRCDPISEHNRLYWYRQTLGQGPEFLTYFQNEAQLEKSRLLSDRFSAERPKGSFSTLEIQRTEQGDSAMYLCASSLVAGGTDTQYFGPGTRLTVL.

This clone has just a few counts. The V and J genes are TRBV18 and TRBJ2-7; TRBD2 aligns across 8 bases. This CDR3 comprises 16 residues. The germline V gene has CDR1 KGHSH and CDR2 LQKENI. V lost 0 bases to trimming and J lost 0 bases; unmatched junction nucleotides: 4. The CDR3 here is CASSPPLRGDSYEQYF. CDR3 sequence (DNA): TGTGCCAGCTCACCACCGTTGCGGGGGGACTCCTACGAGCAGTACTTC.

This clone was seen a few times. The rearrangement joins TRBV5-6 to TRBJ2-2; D is uncertain. The CDR3 length is 12 residues. Trimming pared 4 bases from V and 6 bases from J, leaving 7 bases between. CDR1 is SGHDT and CDR2 is YYEEEE in the germline V gene. The CDR3 DNA reads TGTGCCAGCAGCCCCTCCCCCGGGGAGCTGTTTTTT. The encoded protein is CASSPSPGELFF.

V usage is TRBV15 and J usage is TRBJ2-1, with TRBD2 as a possible D gene (6 bases). CDR1 and CDR2 from the germline V gene are LNHNV and YYDKDF (reference sequence). V lost 5 bases, J lost 1 base, and 9 bases lay in between. The CDR3 runs to 14 residues. CDR3: CATSRSGSYNEQFF. DNA for the CDR3: TGTGCCACCAGCCGAAGCGGGTCCTACAATGAGCAGTTCTTC.

The V call is TRBV6-6, the J call TRBJ2-7; possible D gene TRBD1, 6 bases. The V gene's germline CDR1 is MNHNY and CDR2 SVGAGI (reference sequence). The V and J ends lost 7 bases and 4 bases respectively, with 17 bases between them. This CDR3 contains 14 residues. CDR3 nucleotide sequence: TGTGCCAGCAAAGAGGACAGAAACACTTACGAGCAGTACTTC. Protein product: CASKEDRNTYEQYF.

The rearrangement joins TRBV5-6 to TRBJ2-1; the D gene is possibly TRBD2 (5 bases). This CDR3 comprises 16 residues. Germline V gives CDR1 SGHDT, CDR2 YYEEEE. Trimming cost V 4 bases and J 5 bases, with 19 bases left between them. The CDR3 sequence is CASSHWWVGENNEQFF. Written as DNA, the CDR3 is TGTGCCAGCAGCCACTGGTGGGTTGGGGAGAACAATGAGCAGTTCTTC.

The chain recombines TRBV7-9 with TRBJ2-3; a weak D match, TRBD2 (6 bases). Trimming cost V 5 bases and J 4 bases, with 22 bases left between them. CDR3 size: 17 residues. From germline, CDR1 is SEHNR and CDR2 FQNEAQ (reference sequence). The CDR3 DNA sequence: TGTGCCAGCAGCCGAAGACTAGTAGGCCAGCAGGCAGATACGCAGTATTTT. Its protein is CASSRRLVGQQADTQYF.

The chain uses TRBV10-3 and TRBJ2-1; tentatively, D is TRBD1 (8 bases). V dropped 7 bases and J dropped 2 bases, with 18 bases sitting between them. The CDR3 runs to 16 residues. Looked up from germline, CDR1 is ENHRY and CDR2 is SYGVKD. The CDR3 DNA sequence: TGTGCCATCAAGGACAGGGAGCGGGGACCCTACAATGAGCAGTTCTTC. Its translation is CAIKDRERGPYNEQFF.